This is a list of T cell receptor beta chains from one sample in a study of blood T cell repertoires in COVID-19. The table came from immunoSEQ multiplex PCR; TCRdb's copy has only in-frame clones and leaves some out. The data hold tens of thousands of clones, with roughly 85% observed a single time. The sequenced sample was peripheral blood. The receptors stem from a man younger than 45 with acute or convalescent COVID-19. Both conserved end residues are part of each CDR3. D genes are given only for firm matches. Expanded clones get a size class; other rows say once, few or many, or leave the size out.

clone_size	j_call	v_call	d_call	cdr3_nt	cdr3_aa
once	TRBJ1-4	TRBV10-2	NA	TGCGCCAGCAGTGCGGGGAGAGGGGAAAAACTGTTTTTT	CASSAGRGEKLFF
few	TRBJ1-6	TRBV28	TRBD1	TGTGCCAGCAGTCAAACAGGGGGTTGGGAACCCCTCCACTTT	CASSQTGGWEPLHF
NA	TRBJ2-1	TRBV5-4	NA	TGTGCCAGCAGCTTTTCCGGGACTCAATATGAGCAGTTCTTC	CASSFSGTQYEQFF
NA	TRBJ2-7	TRBV30	TRBD1	TGTGCCTGGTCCGGGACAGCGCCCTACGAGCAGTACTTC	CAWSGTAPYEQYF
few	TRBJ2-3	TRBV10-1	TRBD1	TGCGCCAGCAGTCGACAGGGACCTAGCACAGATACGCAGTATTTT	CASSRQGPSTDTQYF
NA	TRBJ1-5	TRBV28	NA	TGTGCCAGCAAGGGGCAGCTTAGCAATCAGCCCCAGCATTTT	CASKGQLSNQPQHF
NA	TRBJ2-1	TRBV7-2	NA	TGTGCCAGCAGCTTGGAGGGGAGCTCCTACAATGAGCAGTTCTTC	CASSLEGSSYNEQFF
NA	TRBJ2-5	TRBV13	NA	TGTGCCAGCAGCTTACAGCGCGGGAGAAGTTGGGGGCTGTCACATGCCACCCAAGAGACCCAGTACTTC	CASSLQRGRSWGLSHATQETQYF
NA	TRBJ1-1	TRBV19	NA	TGTGCCAGTAGTATACCCGCTATGAACACTGAAGCTTTCTTT	CASSIPAMNTEAFF
NA	TRBJ2-7	TRBV28	NA	TGTGCCAGCAGTAGGGACTGGGCTTGGTGGTACTTC	CASSRDWAWWYF
NA	TRBJ2-7	TRBV30	NA	TGTGCCTGGAGGTACAAGAACTCCTACGAGCAGTACTTC	CAWRYKNSYEQYF
NA	TRBJ2-3	TRBV9	TRBD2	TGTGCCAGCAGCCTCAGACTAGCGACTAGCACAGATACGCAGTATTTT	CASSLRLATSTDTQYF
NA	TRBJ1-4	TRBV19	TRBD1	TGTGCCAGTAGTGCCGGGACAGGGGCTACTAATGAAAAACTGTTTTTT	CASSAGTGATNEKLFF
few	TRBJ1-5	TRBV28	NA	TGTGCCAGCAGTACGAAGAGTCGGCAGCCCCAGCATTTT	CASSTKSRQPQHF
NA	TRBJ2-3	TRBV13	NA	TGTGCCAGCAGCTCTAGCACAGATACGCAGTATTTT	CASSSSTDTQYF
NA	TRBJ2-1	TRBV15	TRBD1	TGTGCCACGGATCTCGGACAGGGGTGGGACAATGAGCAGTTCTTC	CATDLGQGWDNEQFF
once	TRBJ1-2	TRBV19	TRBD1	TGTGCCACCTCCCCCGGGACAGGGGTTTACTATGGCTACACCTTC	CATSPGTGVYYGYTF
NA	TRBJ2-2	TRBV7-2	NA	TGTGCCAGCAGCTCCTACAGGACCGGGGAGCTGTTTTTT	CASSSYRTGELFF
NA	TRBJ2-7	TRBV29-1	TRBD2	TGCAGCGTTGAAGTAGCGGGAGAGCAGTACTTC	CSVEVAGEQYF
NA	TRBJ2-7	TRBV6-2/TRBV6-3	NA	TGTGCCAGCAGTTACGCTGATAGCCGATGGTACGAGCAGTACTTC	CASSYADSRWYEQYF
NA	TRBJ2-5	TRBV7-9	TRBD2	TGTGCCAGCAGCCCCCAGTTACTAGCGGGTCAAGAGACCCAGTACTTC	CASSPQLLAGQETQYF
NA	TRBJ2-1	TRBV11-2	TRBD2	TGTGCCAGCAGCTTAACGGGGACTATTCTTAATGAGCAGTTCTTC	CASSLTGTILNEQFF
NA	TRBJ2-7	TRBV10-2	NA	TGCGCCAGCGCAGGGGTAAACGAGCAGTACTTC	CASAGVNEQYF
NA	TRBJ1-1	TRBV5-4	NA	TGTGCCAGCTTAATAAATGGGGGCACAGCTTTCTTT	CASLINGGTAFF
NA	TRBJ2-4	TRBV23-1	NA	TGCGCCAGCAGTCAATCGGGGCAGAGCCTAGCCAAAAACATTCAGTACTTC	CASSQSGQSLAKNIQYF
NA	TRBJ1-1	TRBV28	NA	TGTGCCAGCACCTTGGGGCCCGTTTGGGGGCCGCGAATGAACACTGAAGCTTTCTTT	CASTLGPVWGPRMNTEAFF
NA	TRBJ2-7	TRBV3-1/TRBV3-2	NA	TGTGCCAGCAGCTTCGGCCCCGGGACTCACTACGAGCAGTACTTC	CASSFGPGTHYEQYF
NA	TRBJ1-2	TRBV5-1	NA	TGCGCCAGCAGCTCCGACAGATATGGCTACACCTTC	CASSSDRYGYTF